The 24 T cell receptor beta chains presented below share a single source sample, sequenced in a study of T cell repertoires in cytomegalovirus infection. One entry per CDR3 protein results from TCRdb running MiXCR on the reads. Here the sample spans some 300,000 distinct CDR3 sequences, roughly 13% being singletons. The specimen sequenced was PBMCs. The receptors derive from a human donor in good health (CMV status not recorded). Some clones in this sample may be carry-over from other donors' samples.

This clonotype was seen a few times. This sequence may be a read error, since a much larger clone differs from it by one base. The rearrangement uses TRBV5-5 and TRBJ2-5, with a possible D match to TRBD1 (5 bases). The V gene lost 4 bases and the J gene lost 2 bases, with 9 bases spanning the gap. Germline assignment: CDR1 SGHKS and CDR2 YYEKEE (reference sequence). The length of the CDR3 is 13 residues. CDR3 sequence reads: CASSRTLQETQYF. For the CDR3, the DNA is TGTGCCAGCAGCCGGACATTACAAGAGACCCAGTACTTC.

This clonotype came up a few times. CDR3: CASSPRTGPWGTEAFF. As DNA, the CDR3 is TGTGCCAGCAGCCCTCGGACAGGGCCTTGGGGCACTGAAGCTTTCTTT. The chain is built from TRBV14 and TRBJ1-1; 8 bases line up with TRBD1. V shed 4 bases and J 4 bases; nucleotides not matched to a gene: 11. The CDR3 spans 16 residues. Germline assignment: CDR1 SGHDN and CDR2 FVKESK.

The chain couples TRBV20-1 to TRBJ2-7; D may be TRBD2 (7 bases). The germline gives CDR1 DFQATT, CDR2 SNEGSKA (reference sequence). Trimming shortened V by 4 bases and J by 2 bases, and 15 bases separated the two germline ends. This CDR3 has 14 residues. CDR3 coding DNA: TGCAGTGCTACACCCGCGGGGGCCACCTACGAGCAGTACTTC. The encoded protein is CSATPAGATYEQYF.

This clonotype has more than one count but fewer than ten. The chain is built from TRBV6-2 or TRBV6-3 and TRBJ1-1; D is possibly TRBD1 (6 bases). The CDR3 is 11 amino acids. Trimming cost V 6 bases and J 11 bases, with 13 bases left between them. CDR1 and CDR2 (germline): MNHEY, SVGEGT. DNA of the CDR3: TGTGCCAGCAGCCAAGGACAGATTGCTTTCTTT. Encoded protein: CASSQGQIAFF.

The rearrangement links TRBV10-3 to TRBJ1-1; 10 positions match TRBD1. With V trimmed by 2 bases and J by 1 base, 4 bases remained unmatched. The V gene's germline CDR1 is ENHRY and CDR2 SYGVKD. The CDR3 contains 16 residues. In DNA, the CDR3 is TGTGCCATCAGTGAGACGGGACAGGGGAAGAACACTGAAGCTTTCTTT. This codes for CAISETGQGKNTEAFF.

This clonotype occurred a few times. This chain links TRBV7-8 with TRBJ2-5, with 7 bases aligning to TRBD1. Germline V CDR1 and CDR2: SGHVS, FQNEAQ. The trim removed 2 bases at V and 3 bases at J, leaving 3 bases unmatched. The CDR3 covers 14 residues. Here the CDR3 DNA reads TGTGCCAGCAGCTTACAAACAGGGGAAGAGACCCAGTACTTC. Translation gives CASSLQTGEETQYF.

This clonotype was seen ten or more times. V usage is TRBV7-8 and J usage is TRBJ1-3; D is unresolved. The ends were cut back, 0 bases at V and 2 bases at J, with 2 bases in the middle. The CDR3 spans 13 residues. The germline V gene has CDR1 SGHVS and CDR2 FQNEAQ. CDR3 protein: CASSLATGNTIYF. DNA of the CDR3: TGTGCCAGCAGCTTAGCTACTGGAAACACCATATATTTT. Full variable domain (outside the CDR3, taken from reference TRBV7-8 and TRBJ1-3): GAGVSQSPRYKVAKRGQDVALRCDPISGHVSLFWYQQALGQGPEFLTYFQNEAQLDKSGLPSDRFFAERPEGSVSTLKIQRTQQEDSAVYLCASSLATGNTIYFGEGSWLTVV.

This clonotype was seen repeatedly, ten times or more. The chain is built from TRBV29-1 and TRBJ2-3; perhaps TRBD2 as D (6 bases). Trimming removed 3 bases from V and 5 bases from J, with 15 bases in between. Germline-derived CDR1 and CDR2 are SQVTM and ANQGSEA. CDR3 length equals 14 residues. The chain's CDR3 is CSVERGRGIDTQYF. Written as DNA, the CDR3 is TGCAGCGTTGAGCGGGGTAGAGGAATAGATACGCAGTATTTT.

This rearrangement joins TRBV5-1 to TRBJ1-1, with 12 positions matching TRBD1. V was clipped by 4 bases and J by 2 bases; unmatched bases: 6. The CDR3 covers 16 residues. CDR1 SGHRS and CDR2 YFSETQ come from the germline V gene. The CDR3 loop is CASSPLGQGANTEAFF. CDR3 sequence (DNA): TGCGCCAGCAGCCCACTGGGACAGGGGGCCAACACTGAAGCTTTCTTT.

The genes are TRBV5-4 and TRBJ2-1; D tentatively reads TRBD1 or TRBD2 (5 bases each). This CDR3 is built from 15 residues. Looked up from germline, CDR1 is SGHNT and CDR2 is YYREEE (reference sequence). Trimming pared 0 bases from V and 4 bases from J, leaving 11 bases between. CDR3 amino acids: CASSLGGTEYNEQFF. The CDR3 DNA sequence: TGTGCCAGCAGCTTGGGGGGGACGGAGTACAATGAGCAGTTCTTC. The full variable domain, rest sourced from reference TRBV5-4 and TRBJ2-1, is ETGVTQSPTHLIKTRGQQVTLRCSSQSGHNTVSWYQQALGQGPQFIFQYYREEENGRGNFPPRFSGLQFPNYSSELNVNALELDDSALYLCASSLGGTEYNEQFFGPGTRLTVL.

This clonotype was picked up many times. The V gene is TRBV20-1, the J gene TRBJ1-1, with D possibly matching TRBD1 (6 bases). Deletions cut 6 bases from V and 6 bases from J, with 20 bases between. The CDR3 has 14 amino acids. The V gene's germline CDR1 is DFQATT and CDR2 SNEGSKA (reference sequence). The CDR3 DNA is TGCAGTGCGGCCGACGACAGGATTGGCGCTGAAGCTTTCTTT. This gives the protein CSAADDRIGAEAFF.

This clonotype was counted ten times or more. This sequence joins TRBV7-2 and TRBJ2-3; no reliable D call. Looked up from germline, CDR1 is SGHTA and CDR2 is FQGNSA. The CDR3 runs to 14 residues. V was clipped by 4 bases and J by 0 bases, with 8 bases between them. The CDR3 DNA sequence: TGTGCCAGCAGCTCTGCCTGGAGCACAGATACGCAGTATTTT. Translated: CASSSAWSTDTQYF.

J is TRBJ2-1 and V is TRBV29-1; TRBD1 aligns across 7 bases. Germline lookup yields CDR1 SQVTM and CDR2 ANQGSEA. The V gene end was trimmed by 8 bases and the J gene end by 8 bases; junction bases not matched to a gene: 12. The CDR3 runs 13 residues. CDR3 DNA sequence: TGCAGCTCCCGGCCACAGGGGCCCGATGAGCAGTTCTTC. Its translation is CSSRPQGPDEQFF.

Comment on this clonotype: This may be a read error: a much more frequent sequence differs by one nucleotide. This chain connects TRBV7-2 to TRBJ2-1; no clear D gene. Germline V gene data show CDR1 as SGHTA and CDR2 as FQGNSA. This CDR3 region has 14 residues. The CDR3 is CARSFKSAYNEQFF. The CDR3 nucleotides read TGTGCCAGAAGCTTCAAGTCTGCATACAATGAGCAGTTCTTC.

V is TRBV20-1 and J is TRBJ2-7; 7 bases match TRBD1. J gave up 3 bases and V 4 bases, and 6 bases lay outside the gene matches. The CDR3 runs to 13 residues. Germline V lookup: CDR1 DFQATT, CDR2 SNEGSKA (reference sequence). This CDR3 is CSAIGQANYEQYF. The CDR3 DNA reads as TGCAGTGCTATAGGACAGGCCAACTACGAGCAGTACTTC.

V is TRBV15 and J is TRBJ2-7; D is uncertain. The germline V and J ends were trimmed by 0 bases and 7 bases, with 13 bases remaining between them. There are 14 residues in the CDR3. Looked up from germline, CDR1 is LNHNV and CDR2 is YYDKDF (reference sequence). CDR3 sequence: CATSRDRQAGEQYF. CDR3 bases: TGTGCCACCAGCAGAGACCGCCAAGCTGGTGAGCAGTACTTC.

Many counts were recorded for this clonotype. This rearrangement joins TRBV7-8 to TRBJ2-7; tentatively, D is TRBD2 (7 bases). V was pared by 9 bases and J by 5 bases, with 20 bases between. The CDR3 is 14 amino acids. Germline-derived CDR1 and CDR2 are SGHVS and FQNEAQ. DNA for the CDR3: TGTGCCAGTACACCCTTCCAGGGGAGGGACGAGCAGTACTTC. Its protein product is CASTPFQGRDEQYF.

This clonotype was observed at least ten times. The chain is built from TRBV12-3 or TRBV12-4 and TRBJ1-1; 8 bases map to TRBD1. V dropped 8 bases and J dropped 3; count of bases not matched to a gene: 5. The CDR3 spans 13 residues. The CDR3 protein is CASSGQVYTEAFF. In nucleotides, the CDR3 is TGTGCCAGCTCGGGACAGGTGTACACTGAAGCTTTCTTT.

The V and J genes are TRBV20-1 and TRBJ2-6, with TRBD1 matching over 7 bases. The CDR3 is 16 amino acids. From germline, CDR1 is DFQATT and CDR2 SNEGSKA (reference sequence). Here the CDR3 DNA reads TGCAGCGCCGGGACAGTCAAGTTCTCTGGGGCCAACGTCCTGACTTTC. The encoded protein is CSAGTVKFSGANVLTF.

This clonotype has at least ten counts. Because the CDR3's place on the DNA is in doubt, the DNA is left out and the CDR3 is given as listed by TCRdb. The chain recombines TRBV19 with TRBJ2-6. CDR1 LNHDA and CDR2 SQIVND come from the germline V gene (reference sequence). The CDR3 length is 15 residues, termini included. The CDR3 here is CASSILTFGANVLTF.

This clonotype occurred many times. The chain recombines TRBV7-8 with TRBJ1-1; no firm D call. This CDR3 comprises 14 residues. V lost 5 bases, J lost 4 bases, and 14 bases lay in between. The germline V gene has CDR1 SGHVS and CDR2 FQNEAQ. CDR3 protein: CASSPRAWSTEAFF. CDR3 sequence (DNA): TGTGCCAGCAGCCCCCGGGCGTGGAGCACTGAAGCTTTCTTT.

This clonotype was counted at least ten times. The V and J genes are TRBV7-3 and TRBJ2-1; D uncertain. Trimming stripped 6 bases from V and 8 bases from J, with 20 bases between. CDR1 is SGHTA, CDR2 FQGTGA, per germline. This CDR3 region has 15 residues. The CDR3 sequence is CASSPRHAPSDEQFF. DNA for the CDR3: TGTGCCAGCAGTCCCCGGCATGCGCCCTCTGATGAGCAGTTCTTC.

V usage is TRBV28 and J usage is TRBJ2-3, with TRBD1 identical over 7 bases. The V gene end was trimmed by 4 bases and the J gene end by 3 bases; junction bases not matched to a gene: 4. The CDR3 length is 14 residues. CDR1 is MDHEN, CDR2 SYDVKM, per germline. The CDR3 reads CASSYLQGTDTQYF. As DNA, the CDR3 is TGTGCCAGCAGTTACTTACAGGGGACAGATACGCAGTATTTT.

This clonotype was seen many times. The chain combines TRBV7-8 with TRBJ1-2, with 7 bases lining up with TRBD1. The V and J ends lost 1 base and 0 bases, in that order; junction bases with no gene match: 11. The CDR3 is 18 residues long. The germline gives CDR1 SGHVS, CDR2 FQNEAQ. As DNA, the CDR3 is TGTGCCAGCAGCTTAGGTACGGGACAGAAGGGAGCTAACTATGGCTACACCTTC. Its translation is CASSLGTGQKGANYGYTF.